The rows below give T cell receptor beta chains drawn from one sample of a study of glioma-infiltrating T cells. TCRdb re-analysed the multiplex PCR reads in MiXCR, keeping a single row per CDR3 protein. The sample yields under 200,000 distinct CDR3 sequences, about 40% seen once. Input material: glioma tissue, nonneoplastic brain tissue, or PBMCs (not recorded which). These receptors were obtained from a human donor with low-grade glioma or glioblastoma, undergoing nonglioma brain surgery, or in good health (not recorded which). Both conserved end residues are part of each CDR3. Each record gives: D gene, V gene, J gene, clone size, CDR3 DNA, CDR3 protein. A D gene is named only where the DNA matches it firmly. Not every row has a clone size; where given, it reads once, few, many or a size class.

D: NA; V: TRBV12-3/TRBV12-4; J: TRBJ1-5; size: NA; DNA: TGTGCCAGCAGTTTAGACGATCGGCTCCTTAGCAATCAGCCCCAGCATTTT; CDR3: CASSLDDRLLSNQPQHF
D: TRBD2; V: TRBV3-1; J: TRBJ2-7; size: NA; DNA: TGTGCCAGCAGCCGAGCCGGGACTATCTCCTACGAGCAGTACTTC; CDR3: CASSRAGTISYEQYF
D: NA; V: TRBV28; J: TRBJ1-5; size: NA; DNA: TGTGCCAGCAGTTCCCTGACACGGGGAGTCCCAAGCCCCCAGCATTTT; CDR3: CASSSLTRGVPSPQHF
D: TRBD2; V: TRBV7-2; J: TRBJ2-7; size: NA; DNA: TGCGCCAGCAGCCCGGGAGGGTACGAGCTGTACTTC; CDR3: CASSPGGYELYF
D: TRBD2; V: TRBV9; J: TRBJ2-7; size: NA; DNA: TGTGCCAGCAACGTCGCGACTAGCGGGATCTACGAGCAGTACTTC; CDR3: CASNVATSGIYEQYF
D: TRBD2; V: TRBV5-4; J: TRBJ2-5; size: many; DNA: TGTGCCAGCAGCTTGGATAGCGGGATAGAGACCCAGTACTTC; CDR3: CASSLDSGIETQYF
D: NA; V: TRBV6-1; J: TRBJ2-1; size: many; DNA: TGTGCCAGCAGTGAACTTGGGGGGTCCTACAATGAGCAGTTCTTC; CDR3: CASSELGGSYNEQFF
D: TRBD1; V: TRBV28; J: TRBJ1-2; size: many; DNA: TGTGCCAGCAGGCGGGACAGACCTAACTATGGCTACACCTTC; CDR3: CASRRDRPNYGYTF
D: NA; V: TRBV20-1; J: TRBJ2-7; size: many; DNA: TGCAGTGCTGGGGGTCTCGGGCAGAAACTCTACGAGCAGTACTTC; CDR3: CSAGGLGQKLYEQYF
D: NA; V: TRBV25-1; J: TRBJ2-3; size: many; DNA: TGTGCCAGCAGTGATCAGGGCACAGATACGCAGTATTTT; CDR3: CASSDQGTDTQYF
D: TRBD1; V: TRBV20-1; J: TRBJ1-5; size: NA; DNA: TGCAGTGCTAGAGGACAGGGGGCCGATCAGCCCCAGCATTTT; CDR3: CSARGQGADQPQHF
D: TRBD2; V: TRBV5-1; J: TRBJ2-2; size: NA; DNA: TGCGCCAGCGTCATGGGCGGGAGGAACACCGGGGAGCTGTTTTTT; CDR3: CASVMGGRNTGELFF
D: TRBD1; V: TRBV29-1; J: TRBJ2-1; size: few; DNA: TGCAGCGTTGTACGTTTGAGGGGACAGGGGGTCGATGAGCAGTTCTTC; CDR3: CSVVRLRGQGVDEQFF
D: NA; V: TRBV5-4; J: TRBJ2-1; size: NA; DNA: TGTGCCAGCAGCTTGGAAGACAATGAGCAGTTCTTC; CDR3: CASSLEDNEQFF
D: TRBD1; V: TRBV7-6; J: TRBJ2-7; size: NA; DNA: TGTGCCAGCAGTCGCGGACAGGCTACCTCCTACCAGCAGTACTTC; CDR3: CASSRGQATSYQQYF
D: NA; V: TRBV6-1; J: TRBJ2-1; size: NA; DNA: TGTGCCAGTAGTGAGGACTTCTACTACGAGCAGTTCTTC; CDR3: CASSEDFYYEQFF